This TCR beta chain was recovered during a study of blood T cell repertoires in COVID-19. As for the study in general: Both acute and convalescent COVID-19 samples were obtained from the United States, Italy and Spain.

Original methodology: Reference gene primer amplification in the assay estimated nucleated cell counts. Libraries were prepared by immunoSEQ multiplex PCR; TCRdb keeps only in-frame clonotypes and omits some of them. V and J calls and clone size are those listed in that table; D and trimming were worked out from the DNA. Among around 270,000 clones listed, 70% to 90% were seen once. The length of the CDR3 is 13 residues. V was clipped by 6 bases and J by 7 bases, with 12 bases between them. CDR1 and CDR2 (germline): MNHEY, SVGEGT. The chain combines TRBV6-2 or TRBV6-3 with TRBJ2-2, with D possibly TRBD2 on 5 matching bases. The sequence came from a woman aged 55-69 years with COVID-19, enrolled during active disease. Source material: peripheral blood. CDR3 sequence reads: CASSPREGGELFF. In nucleotides, the CDR3 is TGTGCCAGCAGCCCGAGGGAAGGCGGGGAGCTGTTTTTT.